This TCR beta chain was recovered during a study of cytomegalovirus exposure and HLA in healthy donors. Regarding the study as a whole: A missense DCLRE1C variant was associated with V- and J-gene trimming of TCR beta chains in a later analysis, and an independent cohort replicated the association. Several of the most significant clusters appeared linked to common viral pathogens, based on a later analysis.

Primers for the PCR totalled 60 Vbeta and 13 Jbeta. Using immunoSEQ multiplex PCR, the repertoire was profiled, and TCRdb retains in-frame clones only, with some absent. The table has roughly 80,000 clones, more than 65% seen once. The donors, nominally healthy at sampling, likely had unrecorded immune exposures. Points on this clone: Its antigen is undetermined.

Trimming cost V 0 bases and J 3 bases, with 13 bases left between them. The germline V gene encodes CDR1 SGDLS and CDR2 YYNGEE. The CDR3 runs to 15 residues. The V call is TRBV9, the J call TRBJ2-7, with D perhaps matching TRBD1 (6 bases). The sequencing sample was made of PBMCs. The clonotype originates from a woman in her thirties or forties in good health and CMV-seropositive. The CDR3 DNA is TGTGCCAGCAGCGTAGAGGGGACACCTAACTACGAGCAGTACTTC. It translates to CASSVEGTPNYEQYF.